Given below is one TCR beta chain in context. The primer mix had 60 Vbeta and 13 Jbeta primers. Using immunoSEQ multiplex PCR, the repertoire was profiled, and TCRdb retains in-frame clones only, with some absent. This table has some 140,000 clones, 80% appearing once. This sample is part of a study of cytomegalovirus exposure and HLA in healthy donors. J lost 1 base, V lost 7 bases, and 6 bases had no gene match. The CDR3 is 13 residues long. Per the germline V gene, CDR1 is SQVTM and CDR2 is ANQGSEA. The receptor was derived from a man younger than 45 in good health and CMV-seropositive. This chain links TRBV29-1 with TRBJ1-1, with 7 bases fitting TRBD1. The source material was PBMCs. CDR3: CSAKGQSNTEAFF. CDR3 DNA: TGCAGCGCTAAGGGACAGTCGAACACTGAAGCTTTCTTT.